The clone carrying this T cell receptor beta chain was seen at least ten times. Its antigen remains unidentified. This entry is derived from a study of regulatory T cells in long-lasting Graves disease. General study points: Persistent disease exhibited a predilection for TRBV28, TRBJ1-2 and TRBJ2-5. Study was limited to peripheral blood, excluding thyroid tissue. Possibly, accuracy suffered from the small sample size.

In building TCR beta libraries, iRepertoire HTBI primers were used together with Arm-PCR of CDR3 regions. TCRdb used MiXCR to reprocess the multiplex PCR reads, holding one entry per CDR3 protein. The top ten clones hold approximately 22% of a sample with about 400,000 distinct CDR3 sequences, less than 20% of them seen once. As to time point: newly diagnosed GD, antithyroid drugs for less than 3 months. Extracted RNA from PBMCs served as the source of the TCR library. Xi'an, China, was home to the endocrinology department that provided patients. CDR1 and CDR2 (germline): SEHNR, FQNEAQ (reference sequence). CDR3 length: 11 amino acids. V lost 2 bases and J lost 7, with 6 bases in between.

The V gene is TRBV7-9, the J gene TRBJ2-7, with D perhaps TRBD1 (5 bases). The sequences come from peripheral blood mononuclear cells (PBMCs), collected at new diagnosis, from a patient treated with antithyroid drugs. This TCR was recovered from a female donor with Graves disease. CDR3 DNA sequence: TGTGCCAGCAGCTTATCAGGGGAGCAGTACTTC. Its translation: CASSLSGEQYF.